The 25 T cell receptor beta chains presented below share a single source sample, sequenced in a study of blood T cell repertoires in COVID-19. The data were produced by immunoSEQ multiplex PCR, yet TCRdb's version contains in-frame clones alone and is incomplete. The sample carries some 260,000 clones, around 84% recorded once. Sample: PBMCs or T cells enriched from blood (not recorded which). These receptors all stem from a man aged 25 to 40 with acute COVID-19.

The V call is TRBV7-9, the J call TRBJ2-3; 13 bases align to TRBD2. Germline V CDR1 and CDR2: SEHNR, FQNEAQ (reference sequence). After removal of 5 bases from V and 6 bases from J, the junction contained 8 bases not matched to a gene. CDR3 size: 16 residues. The chain's CDR3 is CASSTTSGGAHDTQYF. The CDR3 DNA sequence: TGTGCCAGCAGCACAACTAGCGGGGGGGCCCATGATACGCAGTATTTT.

V usage is TRBV18 and J usage is TRBJ1-1, with 9 bases lining up with TRBD1. Losses at the gene ends were 5 bases for V and 6 bases for J; bases not matched to a gene: 13. The V gene's germline CDR1 is KGHSH and CDR2 LQKENI. The CDR3 runs 16 residues. The CDR3 DNA reads TGTGCCAGCTCAACACAGACCTCGGGACAGGGCGCTGAAGCTTTCTTT. This translates into CASSTQTSGQGAEAFF. Using reference TRBV18 and TRBJ1-1 for the parts outside the CDR3, the full variable domain is NAGVMQNPRHLVRRRGQEARLRCSPMKGHSHVYWYRQLPEEGLKFMVYLQKENIIDESGMPKERFSAEFPKEGPSILRIQQVVRGDSAAYFCASSTQTSGQGAEAFFGQGTRLTVV.

The V call is TRBV18, the J call TRBJ2-2, with 7 bases matching TRBD1. The germline gives CDR1 KGHSH, CDR2 LQKENI. V dropped 8 bases and J dropped 3; count of bases not matched to a gene: 6. This CDR3 has 14 residues. The CDR3 bases are TGTGCCAGCCCGGGACAGTACGACACCGGGGAGCTGTTTTTT. It codes for CASPGQYDTGELFF.

The rearrangement joins TRBV5-4 to TRBJ2-3; TRBD1 matches at 8 bases. This CDR3 comprises 15 residues. CDR1 and CDR2 (germline): SGHNT, YYREEE (reference sequence). The junction had 6 bases not matched to a gene; V was cut back by 5 bases and J by 1 base. The CDR3 coding sequence is TGTGCCAGCAGAGAAAACAGGGGGGGCACAGATACGCAGTATTTT. This encodes CASRENRGGTDTQYF.

This clone was counted a single time. The chain couples TRBV3-1 (or the pseudogene TRBV3-2) to TRBJ2-3, with TRBD2 identical over 8 bases. This CDR3 has 15 amino acids. The germline gives CDR1 LGHDT, CDR2 YNNKEL (reference sequence). Losses at the gene ends were 3 bases for V and 3 bases for J; bases not matched to a gene: 5. CDR3 sequence: CASSHRGGGTDTQYF. The CDR3 DNA reads as TGTGCCAGCAGCCATCGGGGCGGGGGGACAGATACGCAGTATTTT.

The CDR3 is CASSENLGTGEGSGANVLTF. The CDR3 DNA reads TGTGCCAGCAGTGAGAATTTGGGGACAGGGGAAGGCTCTGGGGCCAACGTCCTGACTTTC. The chain joins TRBV6-1 to TRBJ2-6; TRBD1 matches at 10 bases. The CDR3 contains 20 residues. The trim removed 3 bases at V and 0 bases at J, leaving 11 bases unmatched. Germline CDR1 MNHNS, CDR2 SASEGT.

This clone was detected once. The V call is TRBV6-5, the J call TRBJ1-2; TRBD1 is a possible D gene (6 bases). From germline, CDR1 is MNHEY and CDR2 SVGAGI. V was pared by 4 bases and J by 7 bases, with 13 bases between. CDR3 length: 13 residues. This CDR3 is CASSLGGFGGYTF. The CDR3 bases are TGTGCCAGCAGTTTAGGGGGTTTTGGTGGCTACACCTTC.

This clone turned up a few times. The rearrangement joins TRBV29-1 to TRBJ2-3; 8 bases are a match to TRBD1. The CDR3 contains 13 residues. Germline CDR1 is SQVTM and CDR2 is ANQGSEA. With 8 bases clipped from V and 4 bases from J, the junction kept 8 bases outside the gene matches. DNA of the CDR3: TGCAGCTCAGGGGGCGCGTCAGCAGATACGCAGTATTTT. Residues: CSSGGASADTQYF.

This chain uses TRBV6-5 with TRBJ1-4; D gene unclear. V lost 11 bases to trimming and J lost 6 bases, with 10 bases between them. Germline values: CDR1 MNHEY, CDR2 SVGAGI. There are 11 residues in the CDR3. CDR3 sequence (DNA): TGTGCCTCCGGGGTGGATGAAAAACTGTTTTTT. It specifies CASGVDEKLFF.

V gene TRBV6-5 combines with J gene TRBJ1-1; a possible D gene is TRBD1 (6 bases). There are 13 residues in the CDR3. The germline V gene encodes CDR1 MNHEY and CDR2 SVGAGI. The germline V and J ends were trimmed by 6 bases and 6 bases, with 14 bases remaining between them. This chain's CDR3 is CASSSGRGAEAFF. In DNA form, the CDR3 reads TGTGCCAGCAGCTCAGGGAGGGGGGCTGAAGCTTTCTTT.

J is TRBJ1-1 and V is TRBV19; no definite D call. CDR3 length equals 14 residues. CDR1 LNHDA and CDR2 SQIVND come from the germline V gene (reference sequence). Trimming removed 1 base at V and 4 bases at J, with 10 bases between. The CDR3: CASSIVRQATEAFF. The CDR3, as DNA: TGTGCCAGTAGTATAGTGCGACAAGCCACTGAAGCTTTCTTT. Full variable domain (missing parts from reference TRBV19 and TRBJ1-1): DGGITQSPKYLFRKEGQNVTLSCEQNLNHDAMYWYRQDPGQGLRLIYYSQIVNDFQKGDIAEGYSVSREKKESFPLTVTSAQKNPTAFYLCASSIVRQATEAFFGQGTRLTVV.

The CDR3, as DNA: TGTGCCAGCAACAACCCGGGGTATGGCTACACCTTC. This translates into CASNNPGYGYTF. The chain couples TRBV6-5 to TRBJ1-2; D is unresolved. Germline V lookup: CDR1 MNHEY, CDR2 SVGAGI. The CDR3 length is 12 residues. The V end lost 7 bases, the J end lost 5 bases, and 11 bases lay between the germline ends.

The count of this clone is one. The chain joins TRBV10-3 to TRBJ1-2, with D perhaps TRBD1 (5 bases). Germline values: CDR1 ENHRY, CDR2 SYGVKD. This CDR3 spans 14 amino acids. V lost 11 bases and J lost 4, with 20 bases in between. The chain's CDR3 is CASSTGPGVYGYTF. DNA of the CDR3: TGTGCCTCCTCAACCGGTCCGGGGGTCTATGGCTACACCTTC.

The chain has TRBV18 and TRBJ1-6, with TRBD1 matching over 8 bases. Per germline, CDR1 KGHSH and CDR2 LQKENI. This CDR3 has 15 amino acids. V shed 5 bases and J 8 bases; nucleotides not matched to a gene: 8. The CDR3 DNA reads as TGTGCCAGCTCATTTCTTCCGGGACAGGATTCACCCCTCCACTTT. The encoded protein is CASSFLPGQDSPLHF.

The chain joins TRBV2 to TRBJ2-1; D might be TRBD1 (6 bases). Trimming removed 4 bases at V and 0 bases at J, with 10 bases between. The CDR3 runs 15 residues. The V gene's germline CDR1 is SNHLY and CDR2 FYNNEI. This CDR3 is CASSGQAGSYNEQFF. In DNA, the CDR3 is TGTGCCAGCAGTGGACAGGCCGGCTCCTACAATGAGCAGTTCTTC.

The chain combines TRBV11-2 with TRBJ1-2; TRBD1 is a possible D gene (5 bases). This CDR3 has 13 residues. CDR1 and CDR2 from the germline V gene are SGHAT and FQNNGV. V was pared by 3 bases and J by 4 bases, with 9 bases between. The CDR3 here is CASSLGLRYGYTF. The CDR3 DNA reads TGTGCCAGCAGCTTGGGGCTTCGCTATGGCTACACCTTC.

This rearrangement joins TRBV3-1 (or the pseudogene TRBV3-2) to TRBJ1-3, with D possibly matching TRBD1 (5 bases). This CDR3 is 13 amino acids long. Germline V gene data show CDR1 as LGHDT and CDR2 as YNNKEL (reference sequence). V lost 5 bases to trimming and J lost 0 bases, with 5 bases between them. CDR3 amino acids: CASSDSSGNTIYF. CDR3 DNA: TGTGCCAGCAGCGACAGCTCTGGAAACACCATATATTTT.

V gene TRBV6-2 or TRBV6-3 combines with J gene TRBJ2-7; 9 nucleotides agree with TRBD2. Per germline, CDR1 MNHEY and CDR2 SVGEGT. The CDR3 sequence is 18 residues long. V lost 2 bases to trimming and J lost 2 bases; unmatched junction nucleotides: 13. CDR3 residues: CASSYGGREVYVAYEQYV. The DNA of the CDR3 is TGTGCCAGCAGTTACGGCGGGAGGGAAGTTTATGTCGCCTACGAGCAGTACGTC.

The chain carries TRBV6-2 or TRBV6-3 and TRBJ1-1; D is unresolved. V lost 0 bases, J lost 10 bases, and 18 bases lay in between. Germline loops: CDR1 MNHEY, CDR2 SVGEGT. The CDR3 runs 15 residues. The CDR3 sequence is CASSYSLSEGRRAFF. DNA of the CDR3: TGTGCCAGCAGTTACTCGTTATCAGAGGGTCGGAGAGCTTTCTTT.

The chain uses TRBV6-4 and TRBJ2-3, with D maybe TRBD2 (6 bases). Trimming left V 3 bases short and J 8 bases short, with 9 bases between. Germline V gives CDR1 MRHNA, CDR2 SNTAGT. The CDR3 is made up of 12 amino acids. CDR3 in DNA: TGTGCCAGCAGTGAAGCGGGTGGTACGCAGTATTTT. Translated: CASSEAGGTQYF.

This clone was observed a single time. This chain links TRBV6-5 with TRBJ1-5; D uncertain. The germline V gene encodes CDR1 MNHEY and CDR2 SVGAGI. CDR3 size: 10 residues. Deletions cut 7 bases from V and 7 bases from J, with 5 bases between. CDR3 residues: CASTGQPQHF. For the CDR3, the DNA is TGTGCCAGCACGGGACAGCCCCAGCATTTT.

The genes are TRBV7-2 and TRBJ2-1, with D perhaps matching TRBD2 (6 bases). The CDR3 spans 14 residues. V lost 1 base and J lost 4, with 8 bases in between. Germline CDR1 reads SGHTA; CDR2 reads FQGNSA. The CDR3, as DNA: TGTGCCAGCAGCTTAGGACGGGAGTACAATGAGCAGTTCTTC. It specifies CASSLGREYNEQFF.

This clone has just a few counts. This chain connects TRBV19 to TRBJ1-4, with 9 bases that match TRBD1. The V gene's germline CDR1 is LNHDA and CDR2 SQIVND (reference sequence). This CDR3 has 14 residues. J lost 7 bases, V lost 7 bases, and 7 bases had no gene match. In nucleotides, the CDR3 is TGTGCCAGTACCACAGGGGGCGTCGGTGAAAAACTGTTTTTT. Its protein is CASTTGGVGEKLFF. The variable domain in full, with the rest retrieved from reference TRBV19 and TRBJ1-4, is DGGITQSPKYLFRKEGQNVTLSCEQNLNHDAMYWYRQDPGQGLRLIYYSQIVNDFQKGDIAEGYSVSREKKESFPLTVTSAQKNPTAFYLCASTTGGVGEKLFFGSGTQLSVL.

V usage is TRBV12-3 or TRBV12-4 and J usage is TRBJ1-1; no clear D gene. The CDR3 covers 13 residues. Trimming stripped 6 bases from V and 3 bases from J, with 11 bases between. CDR3 loop: CASSSELDTEAFF. The CDR3 coding sequence is TGTGCCAGCAGCTCTGAGTTGGACACTGAAGCTTTCTTT.

This clone was counted only a few times. The V call is TRBV5-5, the J call TRBJ1-5; no clear D. From germline, CDR1 is SGHKS and CDR2 YYEKEE (reference sequence). The V end lost 4 bases, the J end lost 0 bases, and 17 bases lay between the germline ends. CDR3 size: 17 residues. Here the CDR3 DNA reads TGTGCCAGCAGCCTTGGACCGGCGGGTTATAGCAATCAGCCCCAGCATTTT. Its protein product is CASSLGPAGYSNQPQHF.